These T cell receptor beta chains were read from a single sample in a study of early T cells in non-severe SARS-CoV-2 infection. One entry per CDR3 protein, called by TCRdb with MiXCR from the 5' RACE reads. The table shows some 80,000 distinct CDR3 sequences, with more than 10% occurring only once. The sequences come from whole blood, collected at baseline. Every receptor here comes from an adult who was a healthcare worker with PCR-confirmed SARS-CoV-2 infection or an uninfected control (not recorded which). The donor label of this sample is uncertain. Both conserved end residues are part of each CDR3. The D gene is left open where the match is weak. Some rows have no size entry. The others give once, few or many, or a class for an expanded clone.

>many|NA|TRBV12-5|TRBJ1-2
CASGLGGPYGYTF
TGTGCTAGTGGTTTGGGGGGTCCTTATGGCTACACCTTC
>many|NA|TRBV7-2|TRBJ1-3
CASSNQDTIYF
TGTGCCAGCAGCAACCAAGACACCATATATTTT
>few|TRBD1|TRBV7-6|TRBJ1-1
CASSPGQTEAFF
TGTGCCAGCAGCCCGGGACAGACTGAAGCTTTCTTT
>NA|NA|TRBV5-5|TRBJ1-1
CASSFDGGMNTEAFF
TGTGCCAGCAGCTTTGACGGCGGCATGAACACTGAAGCTTTCTTT
>few|TRBD1|TRBV3-1|TRBJ1-4
CASARGQRATNEKLFF
TGTGCCAGCGCACGGGGACAGCGAGCAACTAATGAAAAACTGTTTTTT
>many|NA|TRBV12-3/TRBV12-4|TRBJ2-3
CASSLGGGWSDTQYF
TGTGCCAGCAGTTTAGGAGGGGGATGGTCAGATACGCAGTATTTT
>few|NA|TRBV28|TRBJ2-3
CASSWLLASTDTQYF
TGTGCCAGCAGTTGGCTTCTAGCGTCTACAGATACGCAGTATTTT
>NA|NA|TRBV12-3/TRBV12-4|TRBJ1-5
CASTIGGHQPQHF
TGTGCCAGCACCATAGGGGGGCATCAGCCCCAGCATTTT
>NA|TRBD1|TRBV4-2|TRBJ1-2
CASSQDRGDGYTF
TGTGCCAGCAGCCAGGACAGGGGCGATGGCTACACCTTC
>few|TRBD1|TRBV6-5|TRBJ2-7
CASKTRGRFEQYF
TGTGCCAGCAAAACCAGGGGGCGATTCGAGCAGTACTTC